The next 27 T cell receptor beta chains were all read from a single sample in a study of OX40 agonist ivuxolimab in advanced cancers. Repertoires were generated with immunoSEQ multiplex PCR, while TCRdb's copy carries only in-frame clones and drops some. Here the sample spans 77,000 or so clones, 86% being singletons. The sample was CD4+ or CD8+ T cells sorted from blood, taken in a trial of the OX40 agonist ivuxolimab. These receptors all come from an adult with an advanced solid tumor such as melanoma, head and neck, liver or kidney cancer.

The chain links TRBV28 to TRBJ2-2, with D perhaps matching TRBD1 or TRBD2 (5 bases each). With 8 bases removed from V and 1 base from J, the gap between germline ends came to 17 bases. The CDR3 totals 16 residues. Germline V lookup: CDR1 MDHEN, CDR2 SYDVKM. For the CDR3, the DNA is TGTGCCAGCCTTTCCGGGACCCGCTTGAACACCGGGGAGCTGTTTTTT. Translated: CASLSGTRLNTGELFF.

This clone was observed once. V usage is TRBV11-3 and J usage is TRBJ1-1, with 8 bases lining up with TRBD1. The J segment lost 4 bases and the V segment lost 1 base, leaving 8 bases of the junction unmatched. CDR1 SGHNT and CDR2 YENEEA come from the germline V gene. This CDR3 contains 16 residues. The CDR3 coding sequence is TGTGCCAGCAGCTTAGGCCCAGGGGGCGAGGGCACTGAAGCTTTCTTT. This sequence encodes CASSLGPGGEGTEAFF. Full variable domain (missing parts from reference TRBV11-3 and TRBJ1-1): EAGVVQSPRYKIIEKKQPVAFWCNPISGHNTLYWYLQNLGQGPELLIRYENEEAVDDSQLPKDRFSAERLKGVDSTLKIQPAELGDSAVYLCASSLGPGGEGTEAFFGQGTRLTVV.

The rearrangement uses TRBV29-1 and TRBJ2-7; no reliable D call. CDR1 is SQVTM and CDR2 is ANQGSEA in the germline V gene. Deletions cut 4 bases from V and 2 bases from J, with 9 bases between. CDR3 length: 12 amino acids. Here the CDR3 reads CSVVVLAYEQYF. CDR3 bases: TGCAGCGTTGTCGTTCTAGCCTACGAGCAGTACTTC.

The gene calls are TRBV18 and TRBJ1-2; D uncertain. Trimming cost V 6 bases and J 6 bases, with 17 bases left between them. Germline values: CDR1 KGHSH, CDR2 LQKENI. There are 14 residues in the CDR3. This chain's CDR3 is CASSAAEPSHGYTF. The CDR3 DNA is TGTGCCAGCTCGGCGGCCGAGCCTTCTCATGGCTACACCTTC.

The chain carries TRBV7-2 and TRBJ1-4; D may be TRBD1 (6 bases). Germline CDR1 SGHTA, CDR2 FQGNSA. CDR3 length: 15 residues. Trimming stripped 5 bases from V and 0 bases from J, with 10 bases between. CDR3 DNA sequence: TGTGCCAGCAGCAGCGGACAGTCAACTAATGAAAAACTGTTTTTT. It codes for CASSSGQSTNEKLFF.

The CDR3 DNA reads TGTGCCAGCAGTACCCGAGGACAACCCGGGCTAACCCAGTACTTC. This gives the protein CASSTRGQPGLTQYF. This chain uses TRBV6-1 with TRBJ2-5; D perhaps matches TRBD1 (5 bases). The CDR3 runs to 15 residues. Germline values: CDR1 MNHNS, CDR2 SASEGT. Trimming removed 5 bases from V and 8 bases from J, with 21 bases in between.

The J gene is TRBJ1-2, the V gene TRBV6-6; D remains unclear. Germline-derived CDR1 and CDR2 are MNHNY and SVGAGI (reference sequence). The CDR3 loop spans 15 amino acids. Trimming cost V 4 bases and J 4 bases, with 16 bases left between them. The CDR3 region is CASSSGRRLIYGYTF. The CDR3 DNA follows: TGTGCCAGCAGTTCTGGTCGGAGGCTTATCTATGGCTACACCTTC.

The J gene is TRBJ2-1, the V gene TRBV7-9; 11 bases agree with TRBD2. Germline values: CDR1 SEHNR, CDR2 FQNEAQ (reference sequence). Losses at the gene ends were 5 bases for V and 4 bases for J; bases not matched to a gene: 13. CDR3 length equals 18 residues. CDR3 nucleotide sequence: TGTGCCAGCAGCCCTGGATGGCGGGGACTAGCGGTATACAATGAGCAGTTCTTC. It encodes CASSPGWRGLAVYNEQFF. Combining the CDR3 with reference TRBV7-9 and TRBJ2-1 gives the whole variable domain DTGVSQNPRHKITKRGQNVTFRCDPISEHNRLYWYRQTLGQGPEFLTYFQNEAQLEKSRLLSDRFSAERPKGSFSTLEIQRTEQGDSAMYLCASSPGWRGLAVYNEQFFGPGTRLTVL.

The V gene is TRBV28, the J gene TRBJ2-3; 9 bases agree with TRBD2. CDR3 length: 15 amino acids. V was clipped by 4 bases and J by 4 bases; unmatched bases: 6. Germline loops: CDR1 MDHEN, CDR2 SYDVKM. The CDR3 spells CASSSSGDGADTQYF. As DNA, the CDR3 is TGTGCCAGCAGTTCTAGCGGGGATGGGGCAGATACGCAGTATTTT.

The V call is TRBV29-1, the J call TRBJ1-2, with D unclear. The CDR3 has 9 amino acids. Germline V gene data show CDR1 as SQVTM and CDR2 as ANQGSEA. V gave up 2 bases and J gave up 6 bases, with 1 base separating them. The CDR3 region is CSVENGYTF. CDR3 DNA: TGCAGCGTTGAAAATGGCTACACCTTC.

CDR3 loop: CASSPAGGGLETQYF. The CDR3 DNA sequence: TGTGCCAGCAGTCCGGCGGGGGGAGGGTTGGAGACCCAGTACTTC. The chain joins TRBV27 to TRBJ2-5; TRBD2 agrees at 8 bases. V lost 5 bases and J lost 5; bases outside the gene matches: 10. The length of the CDR3 is 15 residues. The V gene's germline CDR1 is MNHEY and CDR2 SMNVEV (reference sequence).

The chain carries TRBV5-6 and TRBJ1-1; D not resolved. V was shortened by 2 bases and J by 0 bases, with 11 bases between the two germline ends. CDR3 length equals 15 residues. Germline CDR1 SGHDT, CDR2 YYEEEE. CDR3 loop: CASSFSRQMNTEAFF. DNA of the CDR3: TGTGCCAGCAGCTTCTCGCGGCAGATGAACACTGAAGCTTTCTTT.

V and J are TRBV7-2 and TRBJ2-6; D is perhaps TRBD2 (6 bases). Trimming removed 4 bases from V and 4 bases from J, with 14 bases in between. Germline V gene sequence: CDR1 SGHTA, CDR2 FQGNSA. The CDR3 runs to 16 residues. The CDR3 region has the DNA TGTGCCAGCAGCTCCTCCGGAGGGACCGGGGCCAACGTCCTGACTTTC. Amino acid sequence: CASSSSGGTGANVLTF.

This rearrangement joins TRBV6-5 to TRBJ1-4; tentatively, D is TRBD1 (6 bases). With 5 bases removed from V and 8 bases from J, the gap between germline ends came to 15 bases. This CDR3 has 14 amino acids. CDR1 and CDR2 (germline): MNHEY, SVGAGI. The CDR3: CASSELGASEKLFF. CDR3 nucleotides: TGTGCCAGCAGTGAGCTGGGGGCAAGCGAAAAACTGTTTTTT.

This chain links TRBV4-1 with TRBJ2-5; TRBD1 aligns across 8 bases. This CDR3 is 16 amino acids long. V was clipped by 1 base and J by 5 bases; unmatched bases: 9. From germline, CDR1 is MGHRA and CDR2 YSYEKL. CDR3: CASSQGDRRSLETQYF. The CDR3 nucleotides are TGCGCCAGCAGCCAAGGGGACAGGAGGTCTTTGGAGACCCAGTACTTC.

This chain connects TRBV5-8 to TRBJ2-7; no reliable D call. The CDR3 extends over 11 amino acids. Trimming removed 0 bases from V and 6 bases from J, with 4 bases in between. The V gene's germline CDR1 is SGHTS and CDR2 YDEGEE. For the CDR3, the DNA is TGTGCCAGCAGCTTGGCATCCGAGCAGTACTTC. Translation gives CASSLASEQYF.

The chain links TRBV25-1 to TRBJ2-2; TRBD1 might be the D (5 bases). The V end lost 0 bases, the J end lost 0 bases, and 11 bases lay between the germline ends. Per germline, CDR1 MGHDK and CDR2 SYGVNS. This CDR3 contains 17 residues. The CDR3 loop reads CASSEYSGRANTGELFF. For the CDR3, the DNA is TGTGCCAGCAGTGAATATTCCGGCAGGGCGAACACCGGGGAGCTGTTTTTT.

V and J are TRBV18 and TRBJ2-5; D perhaps matches TRBD2 (6 bases). CDR1 is KGHSH, CDR2 LQKENI, per germline. Trimming removed 4 bases at V and 5 bases at J, with 17 bases between. CDR3 length: 15 amino acids. CDR3 DNA sequence: TGTGCCAGCTCACGACCGGGACTGGAAAGGGAGACCCAGTACTTC. Translating it yields CASSRPGLERETQYF. Complete variable domain (other parts from reference TRBV18 and TRBJ2-5): NAGVMQNPRHLVRRRGQEARLRCSPMKGHSHVYWYRQLPEEGLKFMVYLQKENIIDESGMPKERFSAEFPKEGPSILRIQQVVRGDSAAYFCASSRPGLERETQYFGPGTRLLVL.

The rearrangement uses TRBV6-5 and TRBJ2-1, with D possibly being TRBD1 or TRBD2 (5 bases each). Germline V CDR1 and CDR2: MNHEY, SVGAGI. V was trimmed by 6 bases and J by 7 bases, leaving 19 bases between them. The CDR3 is 15 amino acids. Here the CDR3 reads CASSPPRDPKNEQFF. In DNA, the CDR3 is TGTGCCAGCAGCCCCCCCAGGGACCCTAAGAATGAGCAGTTCTTC.

The chain employs TRBV27 and TRBJ1-1, with D possibly TRBD1 on 6 matching bases. This CDR3 is built from 16 residues. Germline V gene sequence: CDR1 MNHEY, CDR2 SMNVEV (reference sequence). V was trimmed by 6 bases and J by 1 base, leaving 18 bases between them. The CDR3 bases are TGTGCCAGCAGCAGTAAGACGGGACACCGGAACACTGAAGCTTTCTTT. Its translation: CASSSKTGHRNTEAFF.

This rearrangement joins TRBV5-1 to TRBJ2-2, with D possibly being TRBD1 (5 bases). There are 15 residues in the CDR3. V lost 6 bases and J lost 3, with 15 bases in between. Germline CDR1 is SGHRS and CDR2 is YFSETQ. CDR3 bases: TGCGCCAGCAACCCTCAGGGTGTCGACACCGGGGAGCTGTTTTTT. Its translation is CASNPQGVDTGELFF.

The chain uses TRBV19 and TRBJ2-2; no clear D. The CDR3 runs 14 residues. With 1 base removed from V and 5 bases from J, the gap between germline ends came to 8 bases. Germline V gene data show CDR1 as LNHDA and CDR2 as SQIVND (reference sequence). The CDR3 is CASSIGTSTGELFF. The CDR3 region has the DNA TGTGCCAGTAGTATAGGGACCTCGACCGGGGAGCTGTTTTTT.

This chain links TRBV4-3 with TRBJ1-1, with unresolved D. Trimming cost V 0 bases and J 6 bases, with 11 bases left between them. Germline loops: CDR1 LGHNA, CDR2 YSLEER. The CDR3 sequence is 14 residues long. CDR3 sequence: CASSQDPMASEAFF. The CDR3 nucleotides are TGCGCCAGCAGCCAAGACCCGATGGCCTCTGAAGCTTTCTTT.

The gene calls are TRBV7-8 and TRBJ2-3; 11 bases are a match to TRBD2. This CDR3 contains 16 residues. In germline, CDR1 is SGHVS, CDR2 FQNEAQ. J lost 3 bases, V lost 4 bases, and 6 bases had no gene match. The CDR3 coding sequence is TGTGCCAGCAGCTACCGGACTAGCGGGCTTACAGATACGCAGTATTTT. It is translated as CASSYRTSGLTDTQYF.

V is TRBV6-1 and J is TRBJ1-6; no clear D. Germline lookup yields CDR1 MNHNS and CDR2 SASEGT. The V end was cut by 0 bases, the J end by 4 bases, with 4 bases between. CDR3 length: 14 residues. CDR3 sequence: CASSEAPYNSPLHF. In DNA, the CDR3 is TGTGCCAGCAGTGAAGCACCTTATAATTCACCCCTCCACTTT.

The rearrangement links TRBV5-1 to TRBJ2-4, with D possibly TRBD1 on 5 matching bases. This CDR3 contains 14 residues. Germline V gene lookup returns CDR1 SGHRS and CDR2 YFSETQ. V was cut by 4 bases and J by 6 bases, with 14 bases left in between. The CDR3 sequence is CASSPGRVGNIQYF. The DNA for the CDR3 is TGCGCCAGCAGCCCTGGCAGGGTAGGAAACATTCAGTACTTC.

The V and J genes are TRBV6-5 and TRBJ2-7; 8 bases map to TRBD1. Germline CDR1 reads MNHEY; CDR2 reads SVGAGI. The CDR3 consists of 14 residues. V trimming: 6 bases; J trimming: 4 bases; junction bases outside the gene matches: 8. CDR3 loop: CASRSTGETYEQYF. CDR3 bases: TGTGCCAGCAGGTCGACAGGGGAAACGTACGAGCAGTACTTC.